The T cell receptor beta chain described here comes from a study of CD8+CD57+ T cells in acquired aplastic anemia. Genomic DNA provided the template from which TCR beta VDJ and CDR3 profiles were obtained. Using its own MiXCR run on the reads, TCRdb lists one record per CDR3 protein. The sample consists of around 150,000 distinct CDR3 sequences, roughly 50% of them appearing once. V was shortened by 1 base and J by 1 base, with 11 bases between the two germline ends. CDR3 length: 15 amino acids. Selection for sequencing was limited to patients who had shown CD8+CD57+ cell expansion by flow cytometry. This clonotype was picked up many times.

Sequencing was done on a sample of sorted CD4+, CD8+, or CD8+CD57+ T cells (not recorded which) from PBMCs. This sequence joins TRBV12-3 or TRBV12-4 and TRBJ2-7; possibly TRBD1 for D (6 bases). The TCR was taken from a human donor with aplastic anemia. CDR3 sequence (DNA): TGTGCCAGCAGTTTAGACAGGGTGATATCCTACGAGCAGTACTTC. Amino acids: CASSLDRVISYEQYF.